Listed below are T cell receptor beta chains from one sample, sequenced in a study of T cell changes during pregnancy in multiple sclerosis. Sequenced by immunoSEQ multiplex PCR; TCRdb stores in-frame clones only, minus some. This table has approximately 52,000 clones, roughly 85% appearing once. The sequencing used CD4+ T cells from peripheral blood mononuclear cells, collected in the second trimester of pregnancy. Source of these receptors: a female donor with multiple sclerosis, enrolled in a pregnancy study. Both conserved end residues are part of each CDR3. D genes are given only for firm matches. A row's size may be missing; if present it is once, few, many or a size class.

clone size: .; J gene: TRBJ2-3; V gene: TRBV25-1; D gene: TRBD2; CDR3 DNA: TGTGCCAGCAGTGAATGGGCGGGAGGGCCCGGAGATACGCAGTATTTT; CDR3 protein: CASSEWAGGPGDTQYF
clone size: .; J gene: TRBJ1-5; V gene: TRBV10-3; D gene: .; CDR3 DNA: TGTGCCATCAGTGAGTCTGGAGGGTTTGGACAGCCCCAGCATTTT; CDR3 protein: CAISESGGFGQPQHF
clone size: .; J gene: TRBJ2-1; V gene: TRBV4-1; D gene: .; CDR3 DNA: TGCGCCAGCAGCCAAGTTATAGTAAGCTCCTACAATGAGCAGTTCTTC; CDR3 protein: CASSQVIVSSYNEQFF
clone size: .; J gene: TRBJ1-2; V gene: TRBV2; D gene: .; CDR3 DNA: TGTGCCAGCAGTGAAGCGACGGAGGTGGGGGGCTACACCTTC; CDR3 protein: CASSEATEVGGYTF
clone size: .; J gene: TRBJ2-7; V gene: TRBV6-1; D gene: TRBD2; CDR3 DNA: TGTGCCAGCAGTCGACCGGGACTAGCGGACTACGAGCAGTACTTC; CDR3 protein: CASSRPGLADYEQYF
clone size: .; J gene: TRBJ2-7; V gene: TRBV6-5; D gene: TRBD1; CDR3 DNA: TGTGCCAGCAGTCCGGGACAGGGGACGTACGAGCAGTACTTC; CDR3 protein: CASSPGQGTYEQYF
clone size: once; J gene: TRBJ2-3; V gene: TRBV10-3; D gene: TRBD1; CDR3 DNA: TGTGCCATCAGTGAGGGGGACAGTAGCACAGATACGCAGTATTTT; CDR3 protein: CAISEGDSSTDTQYF
clone size: .; J gene: TRBJ2-3; V gene: TRBV5-6; D gene: TRBD2; CDR3 DNA: TGTGCCAGCAGCTGGGAACGACTAGCGGGAGACATAGATACGCAGTATTTT; CDR3 protein: CASSWERLAGDIDTQYF
clone size: .; J gene: TRBJ2-7; V gene: TRBV10-1; D gene: TRBD2; CDR3 DNA: TGCGCCAGCAGTGGTCCCCGGGGGGGGCAGTACTTC; CDR3 protein: CASSGPRGGQYF
clone size: .; J gene: TRBJ2-3; V gene: TRBV7-2; D gene: TRBD2; CDR3 DNA: TGTGCCAGCAGCTTAACCGGCGGGAGGAAAGCGGGCGGCACAGATACGCAGTATTTT; CDR3 protein: CASSLTGGRKAGGTDTQYF
clone size: .; J gene: TRBJ2-5; V gene: TRBV5-4; D gene: TRBD2; CDR3 DNA: TGTGCCAGCAGCTTGGATCGAGGCGGGAGATCAGAGACCCAGTACTTC; CDR3 protein: CASSLDRGGRSETQYF
clone size: .; J gene: TRBJ2-3; V gene: TRBV5-4; D gene: TRBD2; CDR3 DNA: TGTGCCAGCAGCCTTAAACTAGCGGGGGCCGGCACAGATACGCAGTATTTT; CDR3 protein: CASSLKLAGAGTDTQYF
clone size: .; J gene: TRBJ1-2; V gene: TRBV19; D gene: TRBD1; CDR3 DNA: TGTGCCAGTAGCCCGGGACAGCCAATTCATGGCTACACCTTC; CDR3 protein: CASSPGQPIHGYTF
clone size: .; J gene: TRBJ2-1; V gene: TRBV28; D gene: TRBD2; CDR3 DNA: TGTGCCAGCAGTTTAGTGTCGGGAGGCCGGAATGAGCAGTTCTTC; CDR3 protein: CASSLVSGGRNEQFF
clone size: few; J gene: TRBJ1-1; V gene: TRBV6-1; D gene: .; CDR3 DNA: TGTGCCAGCAGTGCCCGACTGGTGAACACTGAAGCTTTCTTT; CDR3 protein: CASSARLVNTEAFF
clone size: .; J gene: TRBJ2-5; V gene: TRBV6-1; D gene: TRBD1; CDR3 DNA: TGTGCCAGCAATTCCGAGGGGGCAAATGAGGAGACCCAGTACTTC; CDR3 protein: CASNSEGANEETQYF
clone size: .; J gene: TRBJ2-1; V gene: TRBV18; D gene: TRBD2; CDR3 DNA: TGTGCCAGCTCATTGACTAGCGCCCTGTCTAGGGAGCAGTTCTTC; CDR3 protein: CASSLTSALSREQFF
clone size: .; J gene: TRBJ2-3; V gene: TRBV4-3; D gene: TRBD2; CDR3 DNA: TGCGCCAGCAGCCCATTAGCGGGAGGAAGCTCAGATACGCAGTATTTT; CDR3 protein: CASSPLAGGSSDTQYF
clone size: .; J gene: TRBJ2-7; V gene: TRBV29-1; D gene: TRBD1; CDR3 DNA: TGCAGCGTTGAAGGACAGACAGGGCTCGAGCAGTACTTC; CDR3 protein: CSVEGQTGLEQYF
clone size: .; J gene: TRBJ2-1; V gene: TRBV5-6; D gene: .; CDR3 DNA: TGTGCCAGCAGCCGCCCCGCAGGATACAATGAGCAGTTCTTC; CDR3 protein: CASSRPAGYNEQFF
clone size: .; J gene: TRBJ1-1; V gene: TRBV6-6; D gene: .; CDR3 DNA: TGTGCCAGCAGTTACTCCCCCCAGGGGGAAGCTTTCTTT; CDR3 protein: CASSYSPQGEAFF
clone size: .; J gene: TRBJ1-2; V gene: TRBV7-9; D gene: .; CDR3 DNA: TGTGCCAGCAGCTTGGGGGCAGGATATGGCTACACCTTC; CDR3 protein: CASSLGAGYGYTF
clone size: once; J gene: TRBJ2-7; V gene: TRBV5-5; D gene: .; CDR3 DNA: TGTGCCAGCAGCTTGGGACGCCGACAGGCCGAGCAGTACTTC; CDR3 protein: CASSLGRRQAEQYF
clone size: .; J gene: TRBJ2-5; V gene: TRBV12-2; D gene: .; CDR3 DNA: TGTGCAAGTCGCTTCATCGCGGGGGCTAGCGGTAACCAAGAGACCCAGTACTTC; CDR3 protein: CASRFIAGASGNQETQYF
clone size: .; J gene: TRBJ1-3; V gene: TRBV19; D gene: TRBD1; CDR3 DNA: TGTGCCACCACAGGGGGCGATTCCTCTGGAAACACCATATATTTT; CDR3 protein: CATTGGDSSGNTIYF
clone size: once; J gene: TRBJ2-7; V gene: TRBV6-5; D gene: .; CDR3 DNA: TGTGCCAGCAGGGGGGGGCCCTACTACGAGCAGTACTTC; CDR3 protein: CASRGGPYYEQYF
clone size: .; J gene: TRBJ2-7; V gene: TRBV7-2; D gene: .; CDR3 DNA: TGTGCCAGCAGCTTAATGGGACAAACTGAGCAGTACTTC; CDR3 protein: CASSLMGQTEQYF
clone size: .; J gene: TRBJ2-1; V gene: TRBV11-3; D gene: .; CDR3 DNA: TGTGCCAGCAGCACCGAGGGTGGTGAGCAGTTCTTC; CDR3 protein: CASSTEGGEQFF
clone size: .; J gene: TRBJ2-3; V gene: TRBV18; D gene: .; CDR3 DNA: TGTGCCAGCTCACCACCCCTACTCACTAGCACAGATACGCAGTATTTT; CDR3 protein: CASSPPLLTSTDTQYF
clone size: .; J gene: TRBJ2-5; V gene: TRBV7-9; D gene: .; CDR3 DNA: TGTGCCAGCAGCTTAGTCCCGAGGGGGGGCGGAGAGACCCAGTACTTC; CDR3 protein: CASSLVPRGGGETQYF
clone size: once; J gene: TRBJ2-1; V gene: TRBV10-3; D gene: .; CDR3 DNA: TGTGCCATCAGATCTGACAATGAGCAGTTCTTC; CDR3 protein: CAIRSDNEQFF
clone size: .; J gene: TRBJ2-3; V gene: TRBV30; D gene: .; CDR3 DNA: TGTGCCTGGAGTGTAAGACAGACTACAGATACGCAGTATTTT; CDR3 protein: CAWSVRQTTDTQYF
clone size: .; J gene: TRBJ2-6; V gene: TRBV7-9; D gene: TRBD1; CDR3 DNA: TGTGCCAGCAGCACGAGAAGGGACAGGTATTCCTCTGGGGCCAACGTCCTGACTTTC; CDR3 protein: CASSTRRDRYSSGANVLTF
clone size: .; J gene: TRBJ1-2; V gene: TRBV6-5; D gene: .; CDR3 DNA: TGTGCCAGCAGTTACTCGACAGGAGACTATGGCTACACCTTC; CDR3 protein: CASSYSTGDYGYTF
clone size: .; J gene: TRBJ1-2; V gene: TRBV28; D gene: .; CDR3 DNA: TGTGCCAGCAGTCAGACAGGAGTAAACTATGGCTACACCTTC; CDR3 protein: CASSQTGVNYGYTF
clone size: .; J gene: TRBJ1-4; V gene: TRBV29-1; D gene: TRBD1; CDR3 DNA: TGCAGCGTTGAAGAGACGAGGGGGCTGGGTGAAAAACTGTTTTTT; CDR3 protein: CSVEETRGLGEKLFF
clone size: .; J gene: TRBJ2-7; V gene: TRBV7-2; D gene: .; CDR3 DNA: TGTGCCAGCAGCCCGACGGCGGATGCGGCCTACGAGCAGTACTTC; CDR3 protein: CASSPTADAAYEQYF
clone size: .; J gene: TRBJ2-1; V gene: TRBV29-1; D gene: TRBD2; CDR3 DNA: TGCAGCGTTGAGGGAGTGGCTAGCGGGAGTTACAATGAGCAGTTCTTC; CDR3 protein: CSVEGVASGSYNEQFF
clone size: .; J gene: TRBJ1-1; V gene: TRBV30; D gene: .; CDR3 DNA: TGTGCCTGGGGGGGGGCCCGCGGCACTGAAGCTTTCTTT; CDR3 protein: CAWGGARGTEAFF
clone size: .; J gene: TRBJ2-2; V gene: TRBV5-1; D gene: .; CDR3 DNA: TGCGCCAGCAGCTTGCTCGGGAACACCGGGGAGCTGTTTTTT; CDR3 protein: CASSLLGNTGELFF
clone size: .; J gene: TRBJ2-3; V gene: TRBV7-9; D gene: .; CDR3 DNA: TGTGCCAGCAGCTCAGGGGGCACAGATACGCAGTATTTT; CDR3 protein: CASSSGGTDTQYF
clone size: .; J gene: TRBJ2-3; V gene: TRBV19; D gene: .; CDR3 DNA: TGTGCCAGTCGCTTGGCCCTTACGCAGTATTTT; CDR3 protein: CASRLALTQYF
clone size: .; J gene: TRBJ2-2; V gene: TRBV6-5; D gene: TRBD2; CDR3 DNA: TGTGCCAGCAGTTACGACCTCCGGGGGGGGCTGTTTTTT; CDR3 protein: CASSYDLRGGLFF
clone size: once; J gene: TRBJ2-1; V gene: TRBV5-1; D gene: TRBD2; CDR3 DNA: TGCGCCAGCAGCTCAGGACTAGCGGGTGGGAATGAGCAGTTCTTC; CDR3 protein: CASSSGLAGGNEQFF
clone size: .; J gene: TRBJ1-1; V gene: TRBV30; D gene: .; CDR3 DNA: TGTGCCTGGTGGAGGCAGGGGATCGCTGAAGCTTTCTTT; CDR3 protein: CAWWRQGIAEAFF
clone size: once; J gene: TRBJ2-1; V gene: TRBV9; D gene: .; CDR3 DNA: TGTGCCAGCAGTCCCCGTTGGGGGGACTCCTACAATGAGCAGTTCTTC; CDR3 protein: CASSPRWGDSYNEQFF